One and the same sample provided the 5 T cell receptor beta chains below, sequenced in a study of early T cells in non-severe SARS-CoV-2 infection. TCRdb recomputed calls from the 5' RACE reads with MiXCR, one row per CDR3 protein. The sample records 35,000 to 45,000 distinct CDR3 sequences, roughly an eighth being singletons. The sample consisted of whole blood. Receptors were obtained from an adult who was a healthcare worker with PCR-confirmed SARS-CoV-2 infection or an uninfected control (not recorded which).

This clonotype was found many times. The chain combines TRBV12-3 or TRBV12-4 with TRBJ2-2, with D possibly TRBD1 on 6 matching bases. This CDR3 has 15 residues. Trimming removed 4 bases from V and 2 bases from J, with 11 bases in between. CDR3 in amino acids: CASSSGGQNTGELFF. In DNA form, the CDR3 reads TGTGCCAGCAGTTCTGGGGGACAAAACACCGGGGAGCTGTTTTTT.

This clonotype has just one count. The V gene is TRBV6-2 or TRBV6-3, the J gene TRBJ1-2; D possibly corresponds to TRBD1 (5 bases). This CDR3 contains 12 residues. Germline CDR1 reads MNHEY; CDR2 reads SVGEGT. V shed 7 bases and J shed 8 bases, with 14 bases lying between them. CDR3 sequence (DNA): TGTGCCAGCAACGACATGGGGCGCGGCTACACCTTC. Protein product: CASNDMGRGYTF.

Note on this clonotype: A much larger clone is a single base away; this may be a read error. Because the CDR3 is missing its conserved closing phenylalanine or tryptophan, this is likely a read error. This CDR3 is CASSEPRGTYEQYL. The DNA for the CDR3 is TGTGCCAGCAGTGAACCACGGGGGACCTACGAGCAGTACCTC. The chain employs TRBV2 and TRBJ2-7, with a possible D match to TRBD2 (6 bases). This CDR3 has 14 residues. From germline, CDR1 is SNHLY and CDR2 FYNNEI. V was trimmed by 2 bases and J by 2 bases, leaving 10 bases between them.

The V call is TRBV29-1, the J call TRBJ1-1, with unresolved D. Germline V lookup: CDR1 SQVTM, CDR2 ANQGSEA. CDR3 length equals 11 residues. V lost 7 bases, J lost 8 bases, and 14 bases lay in between. In nucleotides, the CDR3 is TGCAGCGCATCCCAGGCGACCGAAGCTTTCTTT. It specifies CSASQATEAFF.

This clonotype was found many times. The rearrangement links TRBV12-3 or TRBV12-4 to TRBJ2-3; possibly TRBD2 for D (5 bases). The CDR3 runs 13 residues. Trimming left V 6 bases short and J 2 bases short, with 9 bases between. The DNA for the CDR3 is TGTGCCAGCAGAGCCGGGGTCACAGATACGCAGTATTTT. Protein: CASRAGVTDTQYF.